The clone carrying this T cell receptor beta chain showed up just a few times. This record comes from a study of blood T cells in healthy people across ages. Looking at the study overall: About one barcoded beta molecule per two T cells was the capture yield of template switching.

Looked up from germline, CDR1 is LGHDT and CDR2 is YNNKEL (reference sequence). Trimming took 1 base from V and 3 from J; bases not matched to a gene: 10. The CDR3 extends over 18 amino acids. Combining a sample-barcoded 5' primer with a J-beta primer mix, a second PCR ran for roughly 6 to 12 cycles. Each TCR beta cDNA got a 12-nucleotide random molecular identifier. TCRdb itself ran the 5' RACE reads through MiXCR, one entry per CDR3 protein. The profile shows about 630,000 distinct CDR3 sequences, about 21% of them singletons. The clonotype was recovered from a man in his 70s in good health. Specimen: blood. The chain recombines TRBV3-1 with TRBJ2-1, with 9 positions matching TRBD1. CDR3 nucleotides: TGTGCCAGCAGCCAAGGGAATACCGGGACAGGGCTCTACAATGAGCAGTTCTTC. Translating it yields CASSQGNTGTGLYNEQFF.